A single sample is the source of the 15 T cell receptor beta chains below, sequenced in a study of cytomegalovirus exposure and HLA in healthy donors (dated by TCRdb to about 2017). Library prep was done by the immunoSEQ multiplex PCR assay. For the multiplex PCR, a mixture combining 60 forward primers for TCR Vbeta segments and 13 reverse primers for TCR Jbeta segments was used. TCRdb obtained this table from immuneACCESS and retained in-frame rearrangements with V and J assigned. These tables miss some clones; where compared with another copy, unresolved V genes account for less than half of the shortfall, and the remainder is unexplained. Here the sample has about 160,000 clones; about 75% occur a single time. The ten largest clonotypes hold approximately 1.4% of the sample. Material: PBMCs. The receptors were sampled from a man aged 18 to 29 in good health and CMV-seronegative.

The chain links TRBV13 to TRBJ2-5; D is possibly TRBD2 (6 bases). Trimming stripped 1 base from V and 0 bases from J, with 9 bases between. The CDR3 has 15 amino acids. CDR1 PRHDT and CDR2 FYEKMQ come from the germline V gene (reference sequence). The CDR3 DNA reads as TGTGCCAGCAGCTTAGCGGGAGCGAACCAAGAGACCCAGTACTTC. It codes for CASSLAGANQETQYF.

The chain is built from TRBV5-4 and TRBJ1-2, with TRBD1 matching over 7 bases. This CDR3 is 12 amino acids long. The V gene end was trimmed by 4 bases and the J gene end by 6 bases; junction bases not matched to a gene: 3. Germline V gene data show CDR1 as SGHNT and CDR2 as YYREEE (reference sequence). The CDR3 bases are TGTGCCAGCAGCCCAGGGGGAAATGGCTACACCTTC. Residues: CASSPGGNGYTF.

This clone has more than one count but fewer than ten. The chain is built from TRBV5-1 and TRBJ2-5; TRBD2 matches 8 bases. The DNA end is more similar to TRBJ2-7, so the J call may be wrong. Germline V gives CDR1 SGHRS, CDR2 YFSETQ. This CDR3 contains 15 residues. The CDR3 nucleotides are TGCGCCAGCAGCTCATCCCTCGGGACTAGCTACGAGCAGTACTTC. As protein: CASSSSLGTSYEQYF.

CDR3 sequence reads: CASSRQGESEKLFF. As DNA, the CDR3 is TGTGCCAGCTCACGACAGGGAGAGAGTGAAAAACTGTTTTTT. The rearrangement uses TRBV18 and TRBJ1-4; 7 bases line up with TRBD1. Germline loops: CDR1 KGHSH, CDR2 LQKENI. This CDR3 has 14 amino acids. The junction had 6 bases not matched to a gene; V was cut back by 4 bases and J by 7 bases.

This chain joins TRBV7-9 and TRBJ2-7; possible D gene TRBD1, 7 bases. Between the trimmed V and J ends, which lost 5 bases and 2 bases, there was a span of 16 bases. The germline CDR1 and CDR2 sequences are SEHNR and FQNEAQ (reference sequence). The CDR3 is 15 amino acids. Here the CDR3 reads CASSAPRGEAYEQYF. The CDR3 nucleotides are TGTGCCAGCAGCGCGCCCAGGGGGGAGGCCTACGAGCAGTACTTC. Drawing the rest from reference TRBV7-9 and TRBJ2-7, the complete variable domain is DTGVSQNPRHKITKRGQNVTFRCDPISEHNRLYWYRQTLGQGPEFLTYFQNEAQLEKSRLLSDRFSAERPKGSFSTLEIQRTEQGDSAMYLCASSAPRGEAYEQYFGPGTRLTVT.

This chain connects TRBV7-9 to TRBJ1-1, with no clear D. The CDR3 contains 12 residues. Trimming took off 1 base at V and 2 bases at J, with 2 bases between the two ends. The germline V gene encodes CDR1 SEHNR and CDR2 FQNEAQ (reference sequence). CDR3 region: CASSLVNTEAFF. In DNA form, the CDR3 reads TGTGCCAGCAGCTTAGTAAACACTGAAGCTTTCTTT.

The chain recombines TRBV30 with TRBJ1-5, with D hard to call. The CDR3 has 14 amino acids. The V and J ends lost 0 bases and 4 bases respectively, with 10 bases between them. Per the germline V gene, CDR1 is GTSNPN and CDR2 is SVGIG (reference sequence). The CDR3 coding sequence is TGTGCCTGGAGTGTACTGGCGGGGAATCAGCCCCAGCATTTT. Amino acid sequence: CAWSVLAGNQPQHF.

The chain employs TRBV10-3 and TRBJ2-3; TRBD2 matches 10 bases. The CDR3 runs to 16 residues. Trimming took 2 bases from V and 5 from J; bases not matched to a gene: 7. Germline loops: CDR1 ENHRY, CDR2 SYGVKD. The CDR3, as DNA: TGTGCCATCAGTGAGATCCTAGCGGGAGTGGGAGATACGCAGTATTTT. As protein: CAISEILAGVGDTQYF.

J is TRBJ2-1 and V is TRBV18; 7 positions agree with TRBD2. V was clipped by 7 bases and J by 2 bases; unmatched bases: 8. Germline V lookup: CDR1 KGHSH, CDR2 LQKENI. The CDR3 extends over 15 amino acids. The CDR3: CASCRTGTTYNEQFF. DNA for the CDR3: TGTGCCAGCTGTCGTACGGGGACTACCTACAATGAGCAGTTCTTC.

The gene calls are TRBV19 and TRBJ1-5; D uncertain. The CDR3 is 17 residues long. The germline CDR1 and CDR2 sequences are LNHDA and SQIVND (reference sequence). Trimming cost V 3 bases and J 9 bases, with 24 bases left between them. The CDR3 loop is CASSMRDVGATFWPQHF. The CDR3 coding sequence is TGTGCCAGTAGTATGAGAGATGTCGGAGCCACCTTCTGGCCCCAGCATTTT.

The genes are TRBV7-9 and TRBJ2-7, with TRBD1 identical over 10 bases. Trimming cost V 5 bases and J 0 bases; bases outside gene matches: 13. From germline, CDR1 is SEHNR and CDR2 FQNEAQ (reference sequence). The CDR3 contains 18 residues. The CDR3 here is CASSLLPGQGVSSYEQYF. CDR3 nucleotides: TGTGCCAGCAGCCTTCTCCCCGGACAGGGGGTGAGCTCCTACGAGCAGTACTTC.

This chain joins TRBV18 and TRBJ1-4, with TRBD1 identical over 11 bases. Trimming at V came to 2 bases and at J to 8 bases, leaving 4 bases not matched to a gene. The CDR3 is made up of 15 amino acids. Germline V CDR1 and CDR2: KGHSH, LQKENI. The CDR3 DNA reads as TGTGCCAGCTCACCATGGGGACAGGGGGACGAAAAACTGTTTTTT. It specifies CASSPWGQGDEKLFF.

The rearrangement joins TRBV5-6 to TRBJ2-1; 8 bases are shared with TRBD2. Germline V lookup: CDR1 SGHDT, CDR2 YYEEEE. This CDR3 is built from 16 residues. V dropped 2 bases and J dropped 3; count of bases not matched to a gene: 7. The CDR3 spells CASSFSTAGVYNEQFF. The CDR3 coding sequence is TGTGCCAGCAGCTTTAGCACAGCGGGAGTCTACAATGAGCAGTTCTTC.

This chain connects TRBV7-2 to TRBJ2-3; 8 bases align to TRBD2. Germline V gene lookup returns CDR1 SGHTA and CDR2 FQGNSA. V lost 1 base and J lost 6; bases outside the gene matches: 12. The CDR3 has 17 amino acids. CDR3 nucleotides: TGTGCCAGCAGCTTAGGGTTGGGTAGCGGGACGGGTGATACGCAGTATTTT. As protein: CASSLGLGSGTGDTQYF.

The chain employs TRBV6-4 and TRBJ2-1; D gene ambiguous. Germline loops: CDR1 MRHNA, CDR2 SNTAGT. Trimming took off 3 bases at V and 2 bases at J, with 5 bases between the two ends. The CDR3 consists of 13 residues. This CDR3 is CASSENTYNEQFF. The CDR3 nucleotides read TGTGCCAGCAGTGAGAACACCTACAATGAGCAGTTCTTC.